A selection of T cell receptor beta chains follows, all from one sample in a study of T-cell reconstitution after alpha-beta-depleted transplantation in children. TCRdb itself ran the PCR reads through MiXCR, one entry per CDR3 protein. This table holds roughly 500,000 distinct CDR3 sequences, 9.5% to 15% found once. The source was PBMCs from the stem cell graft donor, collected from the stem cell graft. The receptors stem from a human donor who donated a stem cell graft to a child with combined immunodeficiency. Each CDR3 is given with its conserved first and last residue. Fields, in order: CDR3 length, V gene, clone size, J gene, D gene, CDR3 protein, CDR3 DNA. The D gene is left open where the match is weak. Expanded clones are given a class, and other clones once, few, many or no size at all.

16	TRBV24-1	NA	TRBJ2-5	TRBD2	CATSDSSGRYVETQYF	TGTGCCACCAGTGATTCTAGCGGGAGGTATGTCGAGACCCAGTACTTC
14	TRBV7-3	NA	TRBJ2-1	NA	CASSSPGLHNEQFF	TGTGCCAGCAGCTCCCCCGGGCTCCACAATGAGCAGTTCTTC
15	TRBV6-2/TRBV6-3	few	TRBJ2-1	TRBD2	CASMGLAGEFDEQFF	TGTGCCAGCATGGGGCTAGCGGGGGAGTTCGATGAGCAGTTCTTC
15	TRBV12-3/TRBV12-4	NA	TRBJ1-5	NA	CASSLTAGAGQPQHF	TGTGCCAGCAGCCTCACTGCAGGGGCAGGGCAGCCCCAGCATTTT
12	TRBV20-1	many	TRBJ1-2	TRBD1	CSADQGARGYTF	TGCAGTGCTGATCAGGGGGCGAGGGGCTACACCTTC
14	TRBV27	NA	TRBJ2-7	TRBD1	CASGPGTGGFEQYF	TGTGCCAGCGGACCCGGGACAGGGGGCTTCGAGCAGTACTTC
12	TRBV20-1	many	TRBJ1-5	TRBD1	CSAWDRGQPQHF	TGCAGTGCTTGGGACAGGGGTCAGCCCCAGCATTTT
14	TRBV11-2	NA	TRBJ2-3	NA	CASSLGHPTDTQYF	TGTGCCAGCAGCTTAGGACACCCCACAGATACGCAGTATTTT
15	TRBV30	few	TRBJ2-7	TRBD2	CAWKKGLAGGYEQYF	TGTGCCTGGAAGAAGGGACTAGCGGGAGGATACGAGCAGTACTTC
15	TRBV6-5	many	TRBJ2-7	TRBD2	CASSYTRLASYEQYF	TGTGCCAGCAGTTACACACGACTAGCGTCCTACGAGCAGTACTTC
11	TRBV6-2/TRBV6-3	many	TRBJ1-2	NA	CASTGAYGYTF	TGTGCCAGTACCGGGGCCTATGGCTACACCTTC
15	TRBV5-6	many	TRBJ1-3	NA	CASSLATNSGNTIYF	TGTGCCAGCAGCCTTGCTACTAACTCTGGAAACACCATATATTTT
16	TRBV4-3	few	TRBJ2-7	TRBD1	CASSQGIGTGGYEQYF	TGCGCCAGCAGCCAAGGTATAGGGACAGGGGGGTACGAGCAGTACTTC
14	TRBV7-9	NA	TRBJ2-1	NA	CASSLVFRGWEQFF	TGTGCCAGCAGCTTAGTTTTCAGGGGATGGGAGCAGTTCTTC
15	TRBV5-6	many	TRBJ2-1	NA	CASSLAKTYSNEQFF	TGTGCCAGCAGCTTGGCCAAGACATATTCCAATGAGCAGTTCTTC
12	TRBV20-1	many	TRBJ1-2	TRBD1	CSAPRDSYGYTF	TGCAGTGCTCCCCGGGACAGTTACGGCTACACCTTC
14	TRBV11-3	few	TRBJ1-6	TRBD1	CASSLRQGDSPLHF	TGTGCCAGCAGCCTCAGACAGGGGGATTCACCCCTCCACTTT
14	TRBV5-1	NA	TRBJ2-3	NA	CASSLEPRTDTQYF	TGCGCCAGCAGCTTGGAGCCTCGCACAGATACGCAGTATTTT
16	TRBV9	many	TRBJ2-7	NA	CARPPRDNVFSYEQYF	TGTGCCAGGCCGCCCCGGGACAATGTATTCTCCTACGAGCAGTACTTC
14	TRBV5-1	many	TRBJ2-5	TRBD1	CASSSTGGGETQYF	TGCGCCAGCAGCTCGACAGGGGGCGGTGAGACCCAGTACTTC
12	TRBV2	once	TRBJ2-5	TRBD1	CAGQGAKGTQYF	TGTGCCGGACAGGGGGCTAAAGGGACCCAGTACTTC
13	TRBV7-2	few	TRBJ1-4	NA	CASSQRAGGKLFF	TGTGCCAGCAGCCAAAGGGCGGGGGGAAAACTGTTTTTT
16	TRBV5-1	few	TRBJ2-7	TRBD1	CASSQQSGTGPGEQYF	TGCGCCAGCAGCCAACAGTCCGGGACAGGGCCCGGCGAGCAGTACTTC
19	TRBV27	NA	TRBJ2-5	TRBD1	CASSLRPPTRDRGQETQYF	TGTGCCAGCAGTTTACGGCCACCGACCCGGGACAGGGGACAAGAGACCCAGTACTTC
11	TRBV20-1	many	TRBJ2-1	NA	CSARAPRTLPF	TGCAGTGCTAGAGCTCCCAGAACCCTCCCCTTC
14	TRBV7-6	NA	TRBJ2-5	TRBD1	CASSLLYRGETQYF	TGTGCCAGCAGCTTATTATACAGGGGAGAGACCCAGTACTTC
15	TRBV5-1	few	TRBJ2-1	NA	CASSLDWKTDNEQFF	TGCGCCAGCAGCTTGGACTGGAAGACGGACAATGAGCAGTTCTTC
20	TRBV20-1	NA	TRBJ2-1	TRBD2	CSARDPRWLAGYSSYNEQFF	TGCAGTGCTAGAGATCCCCGGTGGCTAGCGGGGTATTCGTCCTACAATGAGCAGTTCTTC
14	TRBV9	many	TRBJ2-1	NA	CASSATVTYNEQFF	TGTGCCAGCAGCGCGACTGTAACCTACAATGAGCAGTTCTTC
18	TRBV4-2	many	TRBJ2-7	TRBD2	CASSPRMLAGGSSYEQYF	TGTGCCAGCAGCCCAAGGATGTTAGCGGGGGGGAGCTCCTACGAGCAGTACTTC
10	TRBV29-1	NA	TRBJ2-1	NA	CSVEDNEQFF	TGCAGCGTTGAAGACAATGAGCAGTTCTTC
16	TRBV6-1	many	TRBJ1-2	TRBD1	CASSEALGQGGYGYTF	TGTGCCAGCAGTGAAGCCCTTGGACAGGGCGGGTATGGCTACACCTTC
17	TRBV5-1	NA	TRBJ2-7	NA	CASSLEVGGWGSYEQYF	TGCGCCAGCAGCTTGGAAGTCGGGGGCTGGGGCTCCTACGAGCAGTACTTC
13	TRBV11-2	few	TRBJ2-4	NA	CASSLNTINIQYF	TGTGCCAGCAGCTTAAACACCATAAATATTCAGTACTTC
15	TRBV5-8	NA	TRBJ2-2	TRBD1	CASSLETGAPGELFF	TGTGCCAGCAGCTTGGAGACAGGGGCCCCCGGGGAGCTGTTTTTT